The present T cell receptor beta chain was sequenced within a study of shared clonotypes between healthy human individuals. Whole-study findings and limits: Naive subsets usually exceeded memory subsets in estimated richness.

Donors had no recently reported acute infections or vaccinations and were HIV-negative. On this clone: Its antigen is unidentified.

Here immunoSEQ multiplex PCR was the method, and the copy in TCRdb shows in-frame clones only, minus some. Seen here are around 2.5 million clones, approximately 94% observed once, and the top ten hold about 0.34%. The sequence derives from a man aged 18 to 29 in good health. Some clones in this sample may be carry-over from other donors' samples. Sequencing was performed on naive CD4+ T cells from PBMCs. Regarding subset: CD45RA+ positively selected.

The CDR3 sequence: CAWSSGKAGNTIYF. The CDR3 bases are TGTGCCTGGAGTAGCGGGAAAGCTGGAAACACCATATATTTT. The rearrangement joins TRBV30 to TRBJ1-3; D is unresolved. The CDR3 is 14 amino acids. CDR1 and CDR2 (germline): GTSNPN, SVGIG (reference sequence). Trimming shortened V by 2 bases and J by 2 bases, and 10 bases separated the two germline ends.